This T cell receptor (beta chain) was recovered during a study of regulatory T cells in long-lasting Graves disease. To make TCR beta libraries, researchers used iRepertoire HTBI primers and Arm-PCR of CDR3 regions. Using its own MiXCR run on the multiplex PCR reads, TCRdb lists one record per CDR3 protein. The repertoire includes hundreds of thousands of distinct CDR3 sequences, roughly 16% of them detected once, and about 20% sits in the top ten. The time point: newly diagnosed GD, antithyroid drugs for less than 3 months. The TCR library used RNA extracted from PBMCs. Germline V gene lookup returns CDR1 MDHEN and CDR2 SYDVKM. Trimming cost V 6 bases and J 5 bases, with 13 bases left between them. The CDR3 length is 13 residues. Findings and caveats of the study: For persistent Graves' patients, TCR diversity was lower than for newly diagnosed ones. Possibly, accuracy suffered from the small sample size.

This clonotype was seen repeatedly, ten times or more. The antigen is unknown. V is TRBV28 and J is TRBJ1-2; D is unresolved. Sequencing was performed on peripheral blood mononuclear cells (PBMCs), taken at new diagnosis, from a patient treated with antithyroid drugs. This sequence originates from a female donor with Graves disease. CDR3 DNA: TGTGCCAGCAGGGGAGGCGTGGGGTATGGCTACACCTTC. This sequence encodes CASRGGVGYGYTF.